This T cell receptor beta chain emerged from a study of cytomegalovirus exposure and HLA in healthy donors. The junction had 3 bases not matched to a gene; V was cut back by 4 bases and J by 0 bases. This CDR3 comprises 16 residues. Germline V gene sequence: CDR1 MDHEN, CDR2 SYDVKM. This table comes from immunoSEQ multiplex PCR, and its TCRdb copy is limited to in-frame clones, with some not included. The data hold approximately 160,000 clones, with 85% to 90% observed a single time. On this clone: Its cognate antigen is unknown.

Study results and limitations: Later, an analysis found that TCR clusters from the first cohort tended to co-occur in the 95 to 150 validation repertoires. Most TCR sequences were rare, but some public TCRs occurred in many donors. In vitro data verified a few CMV-associated chains as specific for CMV antigens.

Sequenced: PBMCs. The clonotype comes from a woman in her 30s in good health and CMV-seronegative. The V call is TRBV28, the J call TRBJ2-1; 10 bases align to TRBD2. In nucleotides, the CDR3 is TGTGCCAGCAGTTCCGCTAGCGGGGGCTCCTACAATGAGCAGTTCTTC. Its protein is CASSSASGGSYNEQFF. Based on the CDR3 plus reference TRBV28 and TRBJ2-1, the full variable domain is DVKVTQSSRYLVKRTGEKVFLECVQDMDHENMFWYRQDPGLGLRLIYFSYDVKMKEKGDIPEGYSVSREKKERFSLILESASTNQTSMYLCASSSASGGSYNEQFFGPGTRLTVL.